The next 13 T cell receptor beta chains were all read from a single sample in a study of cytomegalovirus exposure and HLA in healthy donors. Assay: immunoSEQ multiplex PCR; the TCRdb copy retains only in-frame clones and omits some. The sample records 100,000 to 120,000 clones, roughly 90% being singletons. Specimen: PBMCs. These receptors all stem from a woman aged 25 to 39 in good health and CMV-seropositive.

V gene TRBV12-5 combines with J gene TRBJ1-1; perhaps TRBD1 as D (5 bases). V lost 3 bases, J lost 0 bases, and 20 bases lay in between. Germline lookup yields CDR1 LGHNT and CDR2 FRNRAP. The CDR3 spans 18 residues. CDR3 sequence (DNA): TGTGCTAGTGGTTTCGGGGGGGGAGGACTTTCTATGAACACTGAAGCTTTCTTT. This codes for CASGFGGGGLSMNTEAFF.

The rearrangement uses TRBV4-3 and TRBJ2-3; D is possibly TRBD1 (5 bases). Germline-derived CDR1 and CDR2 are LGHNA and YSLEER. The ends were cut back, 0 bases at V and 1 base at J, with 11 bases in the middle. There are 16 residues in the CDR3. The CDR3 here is CASSQEMGQRTDTQYF. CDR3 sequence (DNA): TGCGCCAGCAGCCAAGAAATGGGGCAGCGCACAGATACGCAGTATTTT.

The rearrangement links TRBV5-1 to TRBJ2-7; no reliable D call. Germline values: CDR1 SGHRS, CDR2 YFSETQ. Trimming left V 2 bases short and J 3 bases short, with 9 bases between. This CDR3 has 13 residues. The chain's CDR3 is CASSFNYNYEQYF. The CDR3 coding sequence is TGCGCCAGCAGCTTTAACTACAACTACGAGCAGTACTTC.

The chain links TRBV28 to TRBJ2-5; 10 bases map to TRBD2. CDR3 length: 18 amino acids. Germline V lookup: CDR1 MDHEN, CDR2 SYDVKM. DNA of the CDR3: TGTGCGTGTAACCCGGTGGCTAGCGGGAGCATCCGCCAAGAGACCCAGTACTTC. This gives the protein CACNPVASGSIRQETQYF. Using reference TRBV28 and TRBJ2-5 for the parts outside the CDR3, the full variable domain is DVKVTQSSRYLVKRTGEKVFLECVQDMDHENMFWYRQDPGLGLRLIYFSYDVKMKEKGDIPEGYSVSREKKERFSLILESASTNQTSMYLCACNPVASGSIRQETQYFGPGTRLLVL.

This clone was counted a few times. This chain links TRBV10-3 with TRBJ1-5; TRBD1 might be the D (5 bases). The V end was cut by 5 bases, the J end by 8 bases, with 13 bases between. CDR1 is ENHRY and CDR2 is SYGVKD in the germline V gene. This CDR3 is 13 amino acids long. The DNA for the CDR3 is TGTGCCATCAGTAGGCAGGGTGCTGAGCCCCAGCATTTT. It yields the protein CAISRQGAEPQHF.

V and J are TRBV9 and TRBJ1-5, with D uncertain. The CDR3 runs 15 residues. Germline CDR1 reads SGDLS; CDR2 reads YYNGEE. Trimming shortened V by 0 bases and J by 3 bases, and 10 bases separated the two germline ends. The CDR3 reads CASSVDLGINQPQHF. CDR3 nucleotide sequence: TGTGCCAGCAGCGTAGATCTCGGGATCAATCAGCCCCAGCATTTT.

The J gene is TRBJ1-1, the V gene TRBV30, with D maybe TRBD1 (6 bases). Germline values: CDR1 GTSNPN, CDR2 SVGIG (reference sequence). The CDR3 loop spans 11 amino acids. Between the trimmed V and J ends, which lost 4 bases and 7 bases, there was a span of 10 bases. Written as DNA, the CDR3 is TGTGCCTGGACCACAGGGAATGAAGCTTTCTTT. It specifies CAWTTGNEAFF.

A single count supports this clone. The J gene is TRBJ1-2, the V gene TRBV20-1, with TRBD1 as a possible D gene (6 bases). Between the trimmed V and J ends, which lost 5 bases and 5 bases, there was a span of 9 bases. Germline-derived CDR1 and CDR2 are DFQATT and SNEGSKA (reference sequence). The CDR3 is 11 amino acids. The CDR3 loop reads CSAHREYGYTF. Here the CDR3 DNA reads TGCAGTGCTCACAGGGAATATGGCTACACCTTC.

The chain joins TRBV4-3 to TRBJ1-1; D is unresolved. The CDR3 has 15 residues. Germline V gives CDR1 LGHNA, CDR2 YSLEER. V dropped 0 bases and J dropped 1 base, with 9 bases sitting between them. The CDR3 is CASSQDFPKNTEAFF. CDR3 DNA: TGCGCCAGCAGCCAAGATTTTCCCAAGAACACTGAAGCTTTCTTT.

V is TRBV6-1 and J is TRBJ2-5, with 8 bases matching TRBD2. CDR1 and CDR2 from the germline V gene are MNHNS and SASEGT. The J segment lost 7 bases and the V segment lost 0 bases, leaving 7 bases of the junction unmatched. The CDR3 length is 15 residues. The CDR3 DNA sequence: TGTGCCAGCAGTGAAGCGGCCGGGACTAGTGGGACCCAGTACTTC. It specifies CASSEAAGTSGTQYF.

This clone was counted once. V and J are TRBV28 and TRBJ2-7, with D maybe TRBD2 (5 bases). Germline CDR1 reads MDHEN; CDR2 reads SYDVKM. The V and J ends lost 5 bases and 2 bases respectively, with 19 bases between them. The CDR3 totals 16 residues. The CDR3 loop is CASSQYWTSRPYEQYF. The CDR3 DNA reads TGTGCCAGCAGTCAATATTGGACTTCCAGGCCCTACGAGCAGTACTTC.

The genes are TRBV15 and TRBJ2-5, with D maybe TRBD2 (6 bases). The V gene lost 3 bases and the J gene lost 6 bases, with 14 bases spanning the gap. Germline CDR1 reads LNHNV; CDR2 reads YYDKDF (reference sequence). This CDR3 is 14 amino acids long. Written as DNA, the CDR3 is TGTGCCACCAGCAGGAGCGGGCCTCAACAGACCCAGTACTTC. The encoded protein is CATSRSGPQQTQYF.

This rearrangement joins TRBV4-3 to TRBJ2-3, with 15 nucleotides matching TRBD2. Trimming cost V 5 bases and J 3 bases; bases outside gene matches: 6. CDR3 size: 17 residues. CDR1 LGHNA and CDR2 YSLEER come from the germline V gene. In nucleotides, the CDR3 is TGCGCCAGCAGCTCTCGGACTAGCGGGGGGGGTACAGATACGCAGTATTTT. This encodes CASSSRTSGGGTDTQYF.